Sequencing of this TCR beta chain was carried out in a study of blood T cell repertoires in COVID-19. Turning to the study itself: Acute and convalescent COVID-19 specimens originated in the United States, Italy and Spain. Sample material is recorded as cDNA or gDNA derived from T cells, B-cell-depleted T cells, or PBMCs.

CDR3 length: 10 residues. V shed 4 bases and J shed 7 bases, with 8 bases lying between them. Per germline, CDR1 SQVTM and CDR2 ANQGSEA. Original data processing: Reference gene primers were amplified, and this amplification served to estimate nucleated cell counts. TCRdb's table, derived via immunoSEQ multiplex PCR, lists solely in-frame clones and lacks some. That table is the source of V, J and clone size, and D and trimming were worked out from the DNA. The table has tens of thousands of clones, around 83% seen once. Material: peripheral blood. The clonotype was recovered from a human donor in a cohort sampled during active or convalescent COVID-19. This chain uses TRBV29-1 with TRBJ2-7; D unclear. This chain's CDR3 is CSVVSREQYF. In DNA, the CDR3 is TGCAGCGTTGTAAGTAGAGAGCAGTACTTC.